The 27 T cell receptor beta chains listed next were all sequenced from one sample in a study of blood T cell repertoires in COVID-19. This table comes from immunoSEQ multiplex PCR, and its TCRdb copy is limited to in-frame clones, with some not included. This table has about 120,000 clones, 90% appearing once. The sequencing input was peripheral blood. These receptors all come from a man between 60 and 70 years old with COVID-19, enrolled during active disease.

The V gene is TRBV4-3, the J gene TRBJ1-4, with 7 bases aligning to TRBD1. The germline V gene encodes CDR1 LGHNA and CDR2 YSLEER. This CDR3 has 16 residues. V lost 0 bases and J lost 4; bases outside the gene matches: 5. The CDR3 sequence is CASSQEFGQDNEKLFF. CDR3 nucleotides: TGCGCCAGCAGCCAAGAATTTGGACAGGATAATGAAAAACTGTTTTTT.

The chain couples TRBV5-1 to TRBJ2-5; 8 bases align to TRBD2. The V gene end was trimmed by 2 bases and the J gene end by 5 bases; junction bases not matched to a gene: 11. CDR1 and CDR2 from the germline V gene are SGHRS and YFSETQ. The CDR3 has 16 amino acids. CDR3 nucleotide sequence: TGCGCCAGCAGCTTATCGGGACTAGTAGGGGTCGAGACCCAGTACTTC. Amino acid sequence: CASSLSGLVGVETQYF.

This clone has a handful of counts. J is TRBJ1-1 and V is TRBV6-4, with D tentatively TRBD1 (6 bases). V lost 6 bases to trimming and J lost 3 bases, with 14 bases between them. The germline CDR1 and CDR2 sequences are MRHNA and SNTAGT. The CDR3 is made up of 14 amino acids. CDR3 region: CASRLEGGDTEAFF. The CDR3, as DNA: TGTGCCAGCAGACTAGAGGGGGGGGACACTGAAGCTTTCTTT.

The V and J genes are TRBV7-9 and TRBJ2-2; 8 bases are a match to TRBD2. This CDR3 has 19 amino acids. Looked up from germline, CDR1 is SEHNR and CDR2 is FQNEAQ (reference sequence). V shed 0 bases, J shed 0 bases, and the junction held 9 bases outside the gene matches. CDR3 DNA: TGTGCCAGCAGCTTAGCCGACCAAGCACTAGCGGCGAACACCGGGGAGCTGTTTTTT. Its translation: CASSLADQALAANTGELFF.

This sequence joins TRBV5-1 and TRBJ2-7; TRBD1 agrees at 9 bases. J was trimmed by 5 bases and V by 2 bases; bases with no gene match: 5. This CDR3 has 14 amino acids. Germline-derived CDR1 and CDR2 are SGHRS and YFSETQ. Here the CDR3 reads CASSFGQGSDEQYF. The CDR3 nucleotides are TGCGCCAGCAGCTTTGGACAGGGGTCTGACGAGCAGTACTTC.

The chain employs TRBV5-6 and TRBJ2-3; 8 bases map to TRBD1. Trimming cost V 2 bases and J 4 bases; bases outside gene matches: 3. The CDR3 is made up of 14 amino acids. CDR1 is SGHDT, CDR2 YYEEEE, per germline. The CDR3 sequence: CASSLGTGSDTQYF. In DNA, the CDR3 is TGTGCCAGCAGCTTAGGGACAGGCTCAGATACGCAGTATTTT.

The genes are TRBV5-8 and TRBJ1-4; 9 bases map to TRBD1. J lost 3 bases, V lost 4 bases, and 10 bases had no gene match. The CDR3 is made up of 17 amino acids. CDR1 SGHTS and CDR2 YDEGEE come from the germline V gene. The CDR3 loop is CASSAGQGWAANEKLFF. CDR3 nucleotides: TGTGCCAGCAGCGCGGGACAGGGCTGGGCAGCTAATGAAAAACTGTTTTTT.

The CDR3 DNA reads TGTGCCAGCAGCCCACACCGGGGTACCGAGCAGCCCCAGCATTTT. It is translated as CASSPHRGTEQPQHF. The rearrangement uses TRBV7-2 and TRBJ1-5; unclear D gene. This CDR3 is 15 amino acids long. Germline CDR1 and CDR2: SGHTA and FQGNSA. The V end lost 5 bases, the J end lost 7 bases, and 18 bases lay between the germline ends.

V is TRBV11-3 and J is TRBJ1-2; 7 positions agree with TRBD1. J was trimmed by 6 bases and V by 5 bases; bases with no gene match: 6. This CDR3 spans 13 amino acids. CDR1 is SGHNT, CDR2 YENEEA, per germline. Here the CDR3 reads CASSHDRENGYTF. The CDR3 DNA follows: TGTGCCAGCAGCCATGACAGGGAAAATGGCTACACCTTC.

There are a few counts of this clone. This chain connects TRBV30 to TRBJ2-5, with unresolved D. V was cut by 0 bases and J by 1 base, with 6 bases left in between. Germline CDR1 GTSNPN, CDR2 SVGIG (reference sequence). This CDR3 contains 13 residues. CDR3: CAWSVVIQETQYF. The CDR3 DNA follows: TGTGCCTGGAGTGTCGTTATCCAAGAGACCCAGTACTTC.

V is TRBV27 and J is TRBJ2-7; tentative D call: TRBD2 (5 bases). Trimming removed 6 bases from V and 1 base from J, with 19 bases in between. Germline V CDR1 and CDR2: MNHEY, SMNVEV (reference sequence). This CDR3 has 16 amino acids. CDR3 bases: TGTGCCAGCAGACGGAACGGGGAGATTCGTTCCTACGAGCAGTACTTC. It specifies CASRRNGEIRSYEQYF.

The gene calls are TRBV19 and TRBJ2-4; a possible D gene is TRBD1 (5 bases). The V and J ends lost 5 bases and 0 bases respectively, with 14 bases between them. CDR3 length: 16 amino acids. Germline lookup yields CDR1 LNHDA and CDR2 SQIVND (reference sequence). The CDR3 bases are TGTGCCAGTAGTCTCCCGCAGGGCGTAGCCAAAAACATTCAGTACTTC. As protein: CASSLPQGVAKNIQYF.

This chain links TRBV9 with TRBJ2-7; 9 bases fit TRBD1. The trim removed 4 bases at V and 3 bases at J, leaving 8 bases unmatched. In germline, CDR1 is SGDLS, CDR2 YYNGEE. There are 15 residues in the CDR3. CDR3 coding DNA: TGTGCCAGCAGCTCTTGGGGGACAGGGCGCTACGAGCAGTACTTC. Its protein product is CASSSWGTGRYEQYF.

The chain recombines TRBV19 with TRBJ2-3, with D tentatively TRBD2 (6 bases). Germline CDR1 LNHDA, CDR2 SQIVND (reference sequence). The CDR3 is 17 amino acids. V dropped 3 bases and J dropped 2 bases, with 18 bases sitting between them. CDR3 bases: TGTGCCAGTAGTATGGGGACTCCCGACCATTCCACAGATACGCAGTATTTT. Translated, it gives CASSMGTPDHSTDTQYF.

The V call is TRBV11-2, the J call TRBJ2-7; a weak D match, TRBD2 (6 bases). The germline gives CDR1 SGHAT, CDR2 FQNNGV. The CDR3 is made up of 17 amino acids. The V and J ends lost 5 bases and 0 bases respectively, with 20 bases between them. CDR3 in DNA: TGTGCCAGCAGCCCGACTCGGGGGACGGCCTACTCCTACGAGCAGTACTTC. It is translated as CASSPTRGTAYSYEQYF.

The chain carries TRBV25-1 and TRBJ2-1; 7 positions match TRBD2. The germline V gene has CDR1 MGHDK and CDR2 SYGVNS. This CDR3 spans 13 amino acids. In DNA, the CDR3 is TGTGCTTACCGGAGGGAGGGTTCAAATGAGCAGTTCTTC. It is translated as CAYRREGSNEQFF.

J is TRBJ2-1 and V is TRBV27; possibly TRBD1 for D (6 bases). The CDR3 covers 17 residues. V lost 6 bases to trimming and J lost 6 bases, with 24 bases between them. Germline V gives CDR1 MNHEY, CDR2 SMNVEV (reference sequence). The CDR3: CASSSRARDTGVNEQFF. CDR3 bases: TGTGCCAGCAGCTCCCGCGCCCGGGACACCGGGGTCAATGAGCAGTTCTTC.

The rearrangement uses TRBV2 and TRBJ2-3; 9 bases align to TRBD2. J was trimmed by 4 bases and V by 3 bases; bases with no gene match: 5. The CDR3 loop spans 15 amino acids. Germline V gene lookup returns CDR1 SNHLY and CDR2 FYNNEI. CDR3 sequence (DNA): TGTGCCAGCAGTGATAGCGGGAGTGGCGCAGATACGCAGTATTTT. Amino acids: CASSDSGSGADTQYF.

V usage is TRBV5-1 and J usage is TRBJ1-2, with TRBD1 matching 10 bases. The CDR3 has 15 residues. Trimming at V came to 0 bases and at J to 7 bases, leaving 6 bases not matched to a gene. Germline V gives CDR1 SGHRS, CDR2 YFSETQ. This CDR3 reads CASSLAFGTGVGYTF. The CDR3 bases are TGCGCCAGCAGCTTGGCCTTCGGGACAGGGGTTGGCTACACCTTC.

The CDR3 loop is CASSLLIAGGSDTQYF. CDR3 nucleotides: TGTGCCAGCAGCTTGCTGATAGCGGGAGGCTCAGATACGCAGTATTTT. The chain recombines TRBV5-5 with TRBJ2-3; 10 nucleotides match TRBD2. The CDR3 is 16 amino acids. J gave up 4 bases and V 1 base, and 6 bases lay outside the gene matches. The V gene's germline CDR1 is SGHKS and CDR2 YYEKEE (reference sequence).

As concerns this clone: This sample also contains other DNA sequences that code for the same CDR3. The chain has TRBV29-1 and TRBJ2-1; D gene uncertain. The V end was cut by 3 bases, the J end by 1 base, with 4 bases between. This CDR3 is built from 12 residues. CDR1 is SQVTM, CDR2 ANQGSEA, per germline. The CDR3: CSVDSSYNEQFF. CDR3 DNA: TGCAGCGTTGATTCATCCTACAATGAGCAGTTCTTC.

The chain has TRBV14 and TRBJ2-7, with TRBD2 matching 7 bases. The CDR3 has 16 residues. The germline gives CDR1 SGHDN, CDR2 FVKESK. V shed 0 bases and J 4 bases; nucleotides not matched to a gene: 9. The CDR3 DNA reads as TGTGCCAGCAGCCAAGATCGGCTAGCGGAGCTTTACGAGCAGTACTTC. Translation: CASSQDRLAELYEQYF.

The chain combines TRBV5-1 with TRBJ2-1; D is uncertain. This CDR3 spans 15 amino acids. Germline values: CDR1 SGHRS, CDR2 YFSETQ. The V gene lost 0 bases and the J gene lost 0 bases, with 7 bases spanning the gap. This CDR3 is CASSLAVNSYNEQFF. The DNA of the CDR3 is TGCGCCAGCAGCTTGGCAGTCAACTCCTACAATGAGCAGTTCTTC.

This chain uses TRBV4-1 with TRBJ1-5; no reliable D call. Between the trimmed V and J ends, which lost 3 bases and 5 bases, there was a span of 17 bases. The CDR3 loop spans 16 amino acids. Germline V CDR1 and CDR2: MGHRA, YSYEKL. The CDR3 protein is CASSQDLDGGDQPQHF. The DNA for the CDR3 is TGCGCCAGCAGCCAGGACCTGGACGGAGGAGATCAGCCCCAGCATTTT.

This chain connects TRBV27 to TRBJ1-3; TRBD1 matches at 10 bases. The germline CDR1 and CDR2 sequences are MNHEY and SMNVEV (reference sequence). V shed 3 bases, J shed 4 bases, and the junction held 18 bases outside the gene matches. The CDR3 extends over 20 amino acids. The CDR3, as DNA: TGTGCCAGCAGTTTGTCCACCCCTCGACAGGGGGCGCCCTGGGGAAACACCATATATTTT. Protein product: CASSLSTPRQGAPWGNTIYF.

The genes are TRBV27 and TRBJ1-4; maybe TRBD1 (5 bases). CDR1 and CDR2 (germline): MNHEY, SMNVEV (reference sequence). CDR3 size: 14 residues. The V end was cut by 3 bases, the J end by 5 bases, with 10 bases between. CDR3 region: CASSFTQENEKLFF. CDR3 in DNA: TGTGCCAGCAGTTTTACACAGGAAAATGAAAAACTGTTTTTT.

The chain is built from TRBV19 and TRBJ1-5; TRBD1 is a possible D gene (6 bases). Germline V gives CDR1 LNHDA, CDR2 SQIVND (reference sequence). V was clipped by 7 bases and J by 6 bases, with 13 bases between them. The CDR3 is made up of 13 amino acids. CDR3: CASTDRGGQPQHF. Written as DNA, the CDR3 is TGTGCCAGTACCGACAGAGGGGGTCAGCCCCAGCATTTT.